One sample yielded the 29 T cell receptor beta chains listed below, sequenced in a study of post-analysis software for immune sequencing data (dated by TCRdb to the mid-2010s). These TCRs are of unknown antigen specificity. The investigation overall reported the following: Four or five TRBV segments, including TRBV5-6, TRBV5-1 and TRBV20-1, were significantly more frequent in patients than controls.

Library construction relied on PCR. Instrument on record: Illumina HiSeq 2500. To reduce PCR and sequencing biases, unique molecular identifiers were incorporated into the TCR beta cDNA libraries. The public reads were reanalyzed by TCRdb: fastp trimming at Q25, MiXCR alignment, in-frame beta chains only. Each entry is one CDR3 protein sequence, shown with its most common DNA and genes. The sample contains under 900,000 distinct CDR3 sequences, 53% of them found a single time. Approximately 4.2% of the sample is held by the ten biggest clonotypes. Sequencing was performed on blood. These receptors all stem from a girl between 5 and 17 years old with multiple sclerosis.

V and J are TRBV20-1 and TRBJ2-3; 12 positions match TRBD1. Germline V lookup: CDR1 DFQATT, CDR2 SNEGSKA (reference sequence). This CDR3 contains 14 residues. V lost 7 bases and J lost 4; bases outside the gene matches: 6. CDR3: CSVFGTGGADTQYF. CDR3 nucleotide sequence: TGCAGTGTCTTTGGGACAGGGGGCGCAGATACGCAGTATTTT.

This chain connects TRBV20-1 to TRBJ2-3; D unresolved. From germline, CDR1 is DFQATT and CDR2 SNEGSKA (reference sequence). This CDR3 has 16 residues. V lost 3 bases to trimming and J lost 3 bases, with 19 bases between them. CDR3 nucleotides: TGCAGTGCTAGCTACCCGAGGCTAGGTCTTACAGATACGCAGTATTTT. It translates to CSASYPRLGLTDTQYF.

The CDR3 here is CATALAGGGNEQFF. In DNA form, the CDR3 reads TGTGCCACCGCACTGGCGGGGGGAGGCAATGAGCAGTTCTTC. This chain joins TRBV7-3 and TRBJ2-1; 8 nucleotides agree with TRBD2. Germline loops: CDR1 SGHTA, CDR2 FQGTGA. Trimming took 10 bases from V and 6 from J; bases not matched to a gene: 11. This CDR3 is 14 amino acids long.

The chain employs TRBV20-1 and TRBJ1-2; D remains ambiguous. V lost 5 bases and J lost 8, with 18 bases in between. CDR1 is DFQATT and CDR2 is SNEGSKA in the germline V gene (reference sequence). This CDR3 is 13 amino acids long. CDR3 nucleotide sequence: TGCAGTGCTGGCCCCACGGGCTCCCGAGGCTACACCTTC. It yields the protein CSAGPTGSRGYTF.

CDR3 in amino acids: CASSPRGREYGYTF. The CDR3 DNA sequence: TGTGCCAGCAGTCCCCGGGGCAGGGAGTATGGCTACACCTTC. The chain is built from TRBV12-3 or TRBV12-4 and TRBJ1-2; D perhaps matches TRBD1 (5 bases). The CDR3 loop spans 14 amino acids. The V end was cut by 5 bases, the J end by 5 bases, with 15 bases between.

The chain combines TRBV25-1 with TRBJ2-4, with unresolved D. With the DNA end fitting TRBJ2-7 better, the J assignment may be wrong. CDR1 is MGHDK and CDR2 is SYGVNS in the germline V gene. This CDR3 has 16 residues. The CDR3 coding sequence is TGTGCCAGCAGTTCGGTGGAAGGGATCACCTCTTACGAGCAGTACTTC. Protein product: CASSSVEGITSYEQYF.

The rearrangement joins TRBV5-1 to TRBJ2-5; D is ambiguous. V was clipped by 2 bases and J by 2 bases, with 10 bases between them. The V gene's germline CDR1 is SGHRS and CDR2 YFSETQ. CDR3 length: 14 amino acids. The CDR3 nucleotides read TGCGCCAGCAGCTTACATCTAGTTCAAGAGACCCAGTACTTC. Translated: CASSLHLVQETQYF.

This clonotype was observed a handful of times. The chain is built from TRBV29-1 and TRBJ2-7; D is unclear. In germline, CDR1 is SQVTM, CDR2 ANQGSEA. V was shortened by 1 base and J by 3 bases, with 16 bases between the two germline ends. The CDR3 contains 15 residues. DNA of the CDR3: TGCAGCGTTGAAGGAAAGACGGCTACCCACTACGAGCAGTACTTC. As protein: CSVEGKTATHYEQYF.

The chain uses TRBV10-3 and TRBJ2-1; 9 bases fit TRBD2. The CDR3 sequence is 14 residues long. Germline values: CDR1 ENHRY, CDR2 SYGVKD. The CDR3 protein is CGISGSGSYNEQFF. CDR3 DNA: TGTGGTATTAGCGGGAGTGGATCCTACAATGAGCAGTTCTTC.

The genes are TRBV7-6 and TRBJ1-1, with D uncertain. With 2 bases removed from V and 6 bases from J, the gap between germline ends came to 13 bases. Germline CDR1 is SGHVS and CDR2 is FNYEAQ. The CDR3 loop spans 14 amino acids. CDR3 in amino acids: CASSLSKAFPEAFF. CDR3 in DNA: TGTGCCAGCAGCTTATCCAAGGCCTTCCCTGAAGCTTTCTTT. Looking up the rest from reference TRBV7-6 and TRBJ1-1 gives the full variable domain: GAGVSQSPRYKVTKRGQDVALRCDPISGHVSLYWYRQALGQGPEFLTYFNYEAQQDKSGLPNDRFSAERPEGSISTLTIQRTEQRDSAMYRCASSLSKAFPEAFFGQGTRLTVV.

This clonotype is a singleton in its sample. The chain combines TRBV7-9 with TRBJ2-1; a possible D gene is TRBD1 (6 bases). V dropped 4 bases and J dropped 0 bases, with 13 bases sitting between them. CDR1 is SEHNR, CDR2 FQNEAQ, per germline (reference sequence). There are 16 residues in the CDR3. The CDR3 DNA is TGTGCCAGCAGCTCACACAGGGAGAGCTCCTACAATGAGCAGTTCTTC. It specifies CASSSHRESSYNEQFF.

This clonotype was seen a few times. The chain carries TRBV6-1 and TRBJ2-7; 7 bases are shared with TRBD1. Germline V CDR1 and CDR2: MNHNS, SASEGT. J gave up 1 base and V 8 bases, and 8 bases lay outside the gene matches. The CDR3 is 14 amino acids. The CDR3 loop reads CASYTGDRSYEQYF. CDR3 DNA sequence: TGTGCCAGCTACACAGGGGACAGATCCTACGAGCAGTACTTC.

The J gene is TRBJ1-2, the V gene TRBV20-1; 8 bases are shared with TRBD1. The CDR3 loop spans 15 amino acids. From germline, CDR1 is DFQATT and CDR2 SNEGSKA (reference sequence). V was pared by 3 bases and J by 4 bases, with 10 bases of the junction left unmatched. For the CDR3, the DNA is TGCAGTGCTAGGAAACAGGGGGAAGGTCGCTATGGCTACACCTTC. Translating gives CSARKQGEGRYGYTF.

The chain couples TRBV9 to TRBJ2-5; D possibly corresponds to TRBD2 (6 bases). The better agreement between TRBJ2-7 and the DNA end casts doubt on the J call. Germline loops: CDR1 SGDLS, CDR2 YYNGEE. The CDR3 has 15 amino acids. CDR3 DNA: TGTGCCAGCAGCGCAAGGACTGGGACTCTGGGCGAGCAGTACTTC. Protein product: CASSARTGTLGEQYF.

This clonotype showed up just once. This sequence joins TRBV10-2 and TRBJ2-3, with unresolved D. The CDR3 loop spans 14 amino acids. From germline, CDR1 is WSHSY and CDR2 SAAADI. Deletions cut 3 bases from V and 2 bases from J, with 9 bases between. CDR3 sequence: CASSDSYYTDTQYF. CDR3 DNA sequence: TGCGCCAGCAGTGACTCTTACTACACAGATACGCAGTATTTT.

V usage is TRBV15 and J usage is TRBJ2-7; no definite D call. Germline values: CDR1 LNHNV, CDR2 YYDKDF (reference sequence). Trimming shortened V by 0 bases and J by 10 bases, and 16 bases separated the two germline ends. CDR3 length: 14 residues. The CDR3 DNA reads TGTGCCACCAGCAGAGATCGAAAAGGGCCTCGTCAGTACTTC. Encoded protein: CATSRDRKGPRQYF.

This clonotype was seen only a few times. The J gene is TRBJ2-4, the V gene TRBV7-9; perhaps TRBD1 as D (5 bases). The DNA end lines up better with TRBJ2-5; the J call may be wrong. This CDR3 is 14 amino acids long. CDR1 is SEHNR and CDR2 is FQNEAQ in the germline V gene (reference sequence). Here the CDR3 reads CASSLNQGRETQYF. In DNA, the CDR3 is TGTGCCAGCAGCTTAAACCAGGGTAGAGAGACCCAGTACTTC.

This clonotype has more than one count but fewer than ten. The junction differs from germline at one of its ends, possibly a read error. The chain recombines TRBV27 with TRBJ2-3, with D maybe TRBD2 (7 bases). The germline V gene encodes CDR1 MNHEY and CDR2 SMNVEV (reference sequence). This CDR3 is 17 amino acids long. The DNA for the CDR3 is TGTGCCAGCAGTAAGGGAGAGGGGGGGCCCTACACAGATACGCGGTATTTT. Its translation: CASSKGEGGPYTDTRYF.

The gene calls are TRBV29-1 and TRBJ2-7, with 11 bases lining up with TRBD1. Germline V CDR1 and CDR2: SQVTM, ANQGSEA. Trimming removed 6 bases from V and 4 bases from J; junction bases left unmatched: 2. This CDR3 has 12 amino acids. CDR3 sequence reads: CSVRDRGYEQYF. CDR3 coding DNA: TGCAGCGTCCGGGACAGGGGGTACGAGCAGTACTTC.

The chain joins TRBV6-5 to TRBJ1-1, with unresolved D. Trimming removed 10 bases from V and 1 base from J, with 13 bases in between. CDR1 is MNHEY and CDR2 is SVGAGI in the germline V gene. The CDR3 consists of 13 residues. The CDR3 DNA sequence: TGTGCCACCCAATGGGCAGGGAACACTGAAGCTTTCTTT. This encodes CATQWAGNTEAFF.

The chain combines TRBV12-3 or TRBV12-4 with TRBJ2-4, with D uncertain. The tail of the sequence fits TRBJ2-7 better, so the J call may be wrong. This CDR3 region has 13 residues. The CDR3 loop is CASAIGDPYEQYF. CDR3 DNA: TGTGCCAGCGCGATAGGAGACCCCTACGAGCAGTACTTC.

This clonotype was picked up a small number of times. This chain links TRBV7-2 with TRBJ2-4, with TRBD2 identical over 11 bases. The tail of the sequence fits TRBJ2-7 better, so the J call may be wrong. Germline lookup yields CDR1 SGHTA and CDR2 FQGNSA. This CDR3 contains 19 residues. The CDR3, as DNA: TGTGCCAGCAGCCCCTGGGGGACTAGCGGTGTGGGGAACCCCTACGAGCAGTACTTC. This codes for CASSPWGTSGVGNPYEQYF.

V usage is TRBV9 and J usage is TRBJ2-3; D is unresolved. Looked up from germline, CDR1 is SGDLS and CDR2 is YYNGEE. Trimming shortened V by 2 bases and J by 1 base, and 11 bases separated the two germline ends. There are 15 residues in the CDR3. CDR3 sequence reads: CASSVNGDRTDTQYF. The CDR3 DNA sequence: TGTGCCAGCAGCGTGAACGGCGACCGCACAGATACGCAGTATTTT.

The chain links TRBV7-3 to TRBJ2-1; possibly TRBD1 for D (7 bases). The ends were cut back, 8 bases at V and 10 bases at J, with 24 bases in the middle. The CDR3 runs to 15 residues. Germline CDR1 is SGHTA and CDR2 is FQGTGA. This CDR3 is CASGFAASQGGEQFF. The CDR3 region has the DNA TGTGCCAGCGGATTCGCGGCATCCCAGGGGGGAGAGCAGTTCTTC. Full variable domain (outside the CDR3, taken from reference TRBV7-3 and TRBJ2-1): GAGVSQTPSNKVTEKGKYVELRCDPISGHTALYWYRQSLGQGPEFLIYFQGTGAADDSGLPNDRFFAVRPEGSVSTLKIQRTERGDSAVYLCASGFAASQGGEQFFGPGTRLTVL.

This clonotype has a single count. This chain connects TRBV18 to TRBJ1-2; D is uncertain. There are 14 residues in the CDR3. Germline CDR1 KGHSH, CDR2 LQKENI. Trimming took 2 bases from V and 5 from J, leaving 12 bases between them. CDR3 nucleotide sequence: TGTGCCAGCTCACCAGGAAACGGGTTGTATGGCTACACCTTC. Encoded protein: CASSPGNGLYGYTF.

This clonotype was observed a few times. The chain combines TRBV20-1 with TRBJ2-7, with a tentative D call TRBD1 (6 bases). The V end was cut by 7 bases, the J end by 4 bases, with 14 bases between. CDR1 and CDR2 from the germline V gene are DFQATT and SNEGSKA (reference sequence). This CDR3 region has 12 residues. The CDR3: CSGLGRGYEQYF. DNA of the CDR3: TGCAGTGGTTTAGGCAGGGGATACGAGCAGTACTTC.

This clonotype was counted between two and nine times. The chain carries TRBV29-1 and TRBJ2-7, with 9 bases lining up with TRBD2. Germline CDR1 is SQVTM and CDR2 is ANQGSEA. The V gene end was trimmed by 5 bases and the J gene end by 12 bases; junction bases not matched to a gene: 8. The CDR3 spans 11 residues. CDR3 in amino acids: CSVSLAGEGYF. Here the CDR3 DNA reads TGCAGCGTTTCCTTAGCGGGAGAGGGGTACTTC.

In DNA, the CDR3 is TGCGCCAGCAGCTTGGGGGGCTTAGGTAGCGGGAAAAGTCAAGATACGCAGTATTTT. Encoded protein: CASSLGGLGSGKSQDTQYF. The J gene is TRBJ2-3, the V gene TRBV5-1; 8 bases align to TRBD2. This CDR3 has 19 residues. The V gene end was trimmed by 0 bases and the J gene end by 5 bases; junction bases not matched to a gene: 17. Germline assignment: CDR1 SGHRS and CDR2 YFSETQ.

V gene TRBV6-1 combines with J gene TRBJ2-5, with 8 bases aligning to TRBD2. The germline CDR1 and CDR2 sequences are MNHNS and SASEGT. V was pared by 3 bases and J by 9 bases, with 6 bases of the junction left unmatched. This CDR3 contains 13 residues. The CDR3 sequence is CASSEGTRRAQYF. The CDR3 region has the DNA TGTGCCAGCAGTGAGGGGACTAGACGGGCCCAGTACTTC.